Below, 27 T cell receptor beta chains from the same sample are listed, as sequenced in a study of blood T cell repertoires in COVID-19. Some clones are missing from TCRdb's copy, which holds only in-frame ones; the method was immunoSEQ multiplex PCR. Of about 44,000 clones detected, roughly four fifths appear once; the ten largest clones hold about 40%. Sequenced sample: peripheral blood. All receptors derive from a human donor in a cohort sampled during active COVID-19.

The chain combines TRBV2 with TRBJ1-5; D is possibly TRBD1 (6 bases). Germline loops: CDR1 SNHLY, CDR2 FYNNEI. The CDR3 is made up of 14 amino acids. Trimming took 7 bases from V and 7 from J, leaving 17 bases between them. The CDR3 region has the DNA TGTGCCAGCAAGAGGACAGCCGCAGGACAGCCCCAGCATTTT. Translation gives CASKRTAAGQPQHF.

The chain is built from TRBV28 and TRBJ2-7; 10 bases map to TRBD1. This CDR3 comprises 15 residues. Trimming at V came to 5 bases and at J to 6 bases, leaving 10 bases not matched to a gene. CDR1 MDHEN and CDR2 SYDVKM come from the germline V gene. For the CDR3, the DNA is TGTGCCAGCAGTCCCAGGGGACAGGGGTCAGGCGAGCAGTACGTC. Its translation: CASSPRGQGSGEQYV.

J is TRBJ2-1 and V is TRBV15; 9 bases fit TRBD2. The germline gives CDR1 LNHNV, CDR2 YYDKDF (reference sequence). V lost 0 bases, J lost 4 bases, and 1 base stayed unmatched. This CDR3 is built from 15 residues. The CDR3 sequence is CATSRERGGYNEQFF. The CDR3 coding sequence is TGTGCCACCAGCAGAGAGCGGGGGGGATACAATGAGCAGTTCTTC. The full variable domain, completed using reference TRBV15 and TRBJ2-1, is DAMVIQNPRYQVTQFGKPVTLSCSQTLNHNVMYWYQQKSSQAPKLLFHYYDKDFNNEADTPDNFQSRRPNTSFCFLDIRSPGLGDTAMYLCATSRERGGYNEQFFGPGTRLTVL.

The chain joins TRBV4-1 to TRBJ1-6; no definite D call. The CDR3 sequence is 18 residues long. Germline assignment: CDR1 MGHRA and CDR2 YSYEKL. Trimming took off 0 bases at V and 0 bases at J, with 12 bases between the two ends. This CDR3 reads CASSQDLSRLSYNSPLHF. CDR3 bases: TGCGCCAGCAGCCAAGATCTTTCCAGACTCTCCTATAATTCACCCCTCCACTTT.

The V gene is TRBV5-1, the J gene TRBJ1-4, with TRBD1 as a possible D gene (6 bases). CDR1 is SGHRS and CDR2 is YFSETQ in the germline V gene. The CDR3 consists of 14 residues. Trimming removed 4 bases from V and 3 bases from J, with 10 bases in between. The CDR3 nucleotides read TGCGCCAGCAGCCTCGGGACACCTAATGAAAAACTGTTTTTT. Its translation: CASSLGTPNEKLFF.

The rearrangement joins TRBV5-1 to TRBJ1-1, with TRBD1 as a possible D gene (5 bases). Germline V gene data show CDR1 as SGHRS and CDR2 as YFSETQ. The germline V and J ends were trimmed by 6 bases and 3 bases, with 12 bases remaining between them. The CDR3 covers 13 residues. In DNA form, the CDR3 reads TGCGCCAGCACTAGGGGCCGAGACACTGAAGCTTTCTTT. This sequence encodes CASTRGRDTEAFF.

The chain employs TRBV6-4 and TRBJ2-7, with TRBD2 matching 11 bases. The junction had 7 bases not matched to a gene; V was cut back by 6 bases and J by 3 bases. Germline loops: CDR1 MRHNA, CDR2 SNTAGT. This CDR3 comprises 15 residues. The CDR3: CASSLLAGGIYEQYF. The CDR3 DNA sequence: TGTGCCAGCAGCCTTCTAGCGGGGGGTATCTACGAGCAGTACTTC.

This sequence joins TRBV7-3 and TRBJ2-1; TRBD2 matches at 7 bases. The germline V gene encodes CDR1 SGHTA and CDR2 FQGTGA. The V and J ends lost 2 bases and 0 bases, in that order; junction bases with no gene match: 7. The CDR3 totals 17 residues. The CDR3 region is CASSLAPRGSSYNEQFF. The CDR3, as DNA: TGTGCCAGCAGCTTAGCTCCGCGGGGGAGCTCCTACAATGAGCAGTTCTTC.

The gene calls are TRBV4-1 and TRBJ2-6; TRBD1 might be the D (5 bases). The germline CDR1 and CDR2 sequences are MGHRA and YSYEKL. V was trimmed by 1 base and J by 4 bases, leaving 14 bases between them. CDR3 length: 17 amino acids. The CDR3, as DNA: TGCGCCAGCAGCCAAGTTCCCAGGGCGGACGGGGCCAACGTCCTGACTTTC. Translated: CASSQVPRADGANVLTF.

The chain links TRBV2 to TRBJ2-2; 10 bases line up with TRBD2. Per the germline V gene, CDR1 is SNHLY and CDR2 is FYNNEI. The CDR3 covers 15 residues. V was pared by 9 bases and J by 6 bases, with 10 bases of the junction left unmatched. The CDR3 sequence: CASKRGGLAAGELFF. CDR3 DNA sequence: TGTGCCAGTAAGCGGGGGGGCCTTGCAGCCGGGGAGCTGTTTTTT.

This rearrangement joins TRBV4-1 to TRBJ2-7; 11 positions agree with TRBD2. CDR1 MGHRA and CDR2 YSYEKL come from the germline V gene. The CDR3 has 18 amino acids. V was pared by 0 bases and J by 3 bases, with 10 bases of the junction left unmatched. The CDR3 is CASSQDPLAGGLNYEQYF. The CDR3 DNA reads TGCGCCAGCAGCCAAGATCCCCTAGCGGGGGGCCTTAACTACGAGCAGTACTTC.

CDR3 DNA: TGTGCCAGCAGGGGGACAAAGACAGGAGCTTTCTTT. It codes for CASRGTKTGAFF. The rearrangement links TRBV6-5 to TRBJ1-1, with a weak D call TRBD1 (6 bases). V lost 6 bases and J 10 bases, leaving 15 bases between the germline ends. The CDR3 extends over 12 amino acids. CDR1 and CDR2 (germline): MNHEY, SVGAGI.

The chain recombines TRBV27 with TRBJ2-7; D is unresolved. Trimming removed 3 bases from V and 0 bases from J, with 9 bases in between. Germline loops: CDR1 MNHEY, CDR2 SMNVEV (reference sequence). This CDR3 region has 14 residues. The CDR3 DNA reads TGTGCCAGCAGTTTTGACCAGGTCTCCTACGAGCAGTACTTC. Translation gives CASSFDQVSYEQYF.

As DNA, the CDR3 is TGTGCCAGTAGTATAGTGGCAGGGTCAGGATCTTCACCCCTCCACTTT. Translation gives CASSIVAGSGSSPLHF. The chain joins TRBV19 to TRBJ1-6; perhaps TRBD1 as D (5 bases). This CDR3 comprises 16 residues. V lost 1 base, J lost 9 bases, and 16 bases lay in between. Germline V gene sequence: CDR1 LNHDA, CDR2 SQIVND (reference sequence).

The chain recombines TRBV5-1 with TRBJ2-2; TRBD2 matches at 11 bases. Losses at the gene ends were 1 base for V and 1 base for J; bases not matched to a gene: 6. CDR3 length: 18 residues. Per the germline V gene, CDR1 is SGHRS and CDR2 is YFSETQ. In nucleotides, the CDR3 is TGCGCCAGCAGCTTGACTAGCGGGGGTCTCCTGAACACCGGGGAGCTGTTTTTT. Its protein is CASSLTSGGLLNTGELFF.

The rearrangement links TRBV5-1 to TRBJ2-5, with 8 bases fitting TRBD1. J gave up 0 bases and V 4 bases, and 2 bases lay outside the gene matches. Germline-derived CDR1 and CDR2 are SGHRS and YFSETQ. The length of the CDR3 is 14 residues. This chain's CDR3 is CASSPTGDQETQYF. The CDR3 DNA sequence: TGCGCCAGCAGCCCGACAGGGGACCAAGAGACCCAGTACTTC.

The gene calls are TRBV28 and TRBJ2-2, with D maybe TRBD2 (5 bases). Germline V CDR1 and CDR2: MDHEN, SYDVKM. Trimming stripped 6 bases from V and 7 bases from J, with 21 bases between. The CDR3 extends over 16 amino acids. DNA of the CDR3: TGTGCCAGCAGCCAACTTCTAGCTGTGGATATCGGGGAGCTGTTTTTT. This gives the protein CASSQLLAVDIGELFF. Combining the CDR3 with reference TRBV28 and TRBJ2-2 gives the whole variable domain DVKVTQSSRYLVKRTGEKVFLECVQDMDHENMFWYRQDPGLGLRLIYFSYDVKMKEKGDIPEGYSVSREKKERFSLILESASTNQTSMYLCASSQLLAVDIGELFFGEGSRLTVL.

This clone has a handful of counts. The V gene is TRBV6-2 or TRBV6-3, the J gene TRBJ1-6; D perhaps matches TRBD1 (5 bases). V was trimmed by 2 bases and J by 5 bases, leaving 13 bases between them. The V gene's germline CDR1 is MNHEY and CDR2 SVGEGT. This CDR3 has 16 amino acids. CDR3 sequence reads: CASSYATGLNNSPLHF. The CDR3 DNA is TGTGCCAGCAGTTACGCAACGGGACTTAATAATTCACCCCTCCACTTT.

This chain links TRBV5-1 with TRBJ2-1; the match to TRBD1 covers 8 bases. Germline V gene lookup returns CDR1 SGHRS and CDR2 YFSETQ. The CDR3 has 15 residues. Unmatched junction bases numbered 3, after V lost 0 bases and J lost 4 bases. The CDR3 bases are TGCGCCAGCAGCTTGGGACAGGGGATTTACAATGAGCAGTTCTTC. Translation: CASSLGQGIYNEQFF.

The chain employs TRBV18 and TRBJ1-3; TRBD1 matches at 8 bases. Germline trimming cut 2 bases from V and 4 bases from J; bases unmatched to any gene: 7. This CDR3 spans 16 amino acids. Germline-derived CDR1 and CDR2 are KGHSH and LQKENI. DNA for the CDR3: TGTGCCAGCTCACCAATAGCAGGGGGCGAAGGAAACACCATATATTTT. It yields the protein CASSPIAGGEGNTIYF. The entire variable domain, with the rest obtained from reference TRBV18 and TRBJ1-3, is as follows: NAGVMQNPRHLVRRRGQEARLRCSPMKGHSHVYWYRQLPEEGLKFMVYLQKENIIDESGMPKERFSAEFPKEGPSILRIQQVVRGDSAAYFCASSPIAGGEGNTIYFGEGSWLTVV.

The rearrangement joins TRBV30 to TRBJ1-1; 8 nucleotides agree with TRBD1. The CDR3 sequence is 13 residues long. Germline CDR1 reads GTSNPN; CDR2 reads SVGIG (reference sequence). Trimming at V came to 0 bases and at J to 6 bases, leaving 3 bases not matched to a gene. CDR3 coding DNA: TGTGCCTGGAGTGTAAACAGGGGGTCTGAAGCTTTCTTT. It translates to CAWSVNRGSEAFF. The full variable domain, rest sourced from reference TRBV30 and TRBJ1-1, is SQTIHQWPATLVQPVGSPLSLECTVEGTSNPNLYWYRQAAGRGLQLLFYSVGIGQISSEVPQNLSASRPQDRQFILSSKKLLLSDSGFYLCAWSVNRGSEAFFGQGTRLTVV.

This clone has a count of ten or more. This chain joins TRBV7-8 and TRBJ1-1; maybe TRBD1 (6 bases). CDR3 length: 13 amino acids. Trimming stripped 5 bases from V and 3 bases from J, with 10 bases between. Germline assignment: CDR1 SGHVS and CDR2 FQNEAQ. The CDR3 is CASSPGEYTEAFF. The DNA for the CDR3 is TGTGCCAGCAGCCCAGGGGAATACACTGAAGCTTTCTTT.

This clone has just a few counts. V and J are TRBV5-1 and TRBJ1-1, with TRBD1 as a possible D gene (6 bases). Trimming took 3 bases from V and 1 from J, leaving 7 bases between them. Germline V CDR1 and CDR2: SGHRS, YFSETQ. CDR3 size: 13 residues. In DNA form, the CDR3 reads TGCGCCAGCAGCTGGGGACAGAACACTGAAGCTTTCTTT. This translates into CASSWGQNTEAFF.

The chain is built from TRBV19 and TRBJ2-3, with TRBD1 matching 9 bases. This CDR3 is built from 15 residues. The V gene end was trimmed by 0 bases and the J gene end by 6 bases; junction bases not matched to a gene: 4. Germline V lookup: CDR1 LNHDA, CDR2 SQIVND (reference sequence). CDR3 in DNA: TGTGCCAGTAGTATAGATCAGACAGGGGGGGATACGCAGTATTTT. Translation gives CASSIDQTGGDTQYF.

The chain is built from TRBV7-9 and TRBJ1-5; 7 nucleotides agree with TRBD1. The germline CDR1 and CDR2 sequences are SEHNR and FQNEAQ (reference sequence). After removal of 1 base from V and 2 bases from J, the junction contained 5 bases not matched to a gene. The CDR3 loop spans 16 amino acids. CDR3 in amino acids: CASSLEGAVGNQPQHF. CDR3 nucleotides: TGTGCCAGCAGCTTAGAGGGGGCAGTGGGCAATCAGCCCCAGCATTTT.

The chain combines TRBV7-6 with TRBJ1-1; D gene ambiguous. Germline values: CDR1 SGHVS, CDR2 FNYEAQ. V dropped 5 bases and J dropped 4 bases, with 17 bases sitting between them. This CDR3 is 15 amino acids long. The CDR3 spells CASSPSSTGGTEAFF. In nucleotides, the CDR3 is TGTGCCAGCAGCCCGTCGAGCACGGGAGGCACTGAAGCTTTCTTT.

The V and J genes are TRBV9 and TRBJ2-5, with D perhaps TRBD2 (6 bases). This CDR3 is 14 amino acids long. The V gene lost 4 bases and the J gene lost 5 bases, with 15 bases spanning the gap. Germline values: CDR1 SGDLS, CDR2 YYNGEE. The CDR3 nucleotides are TGTGCCAGCAGCCCTGGGACTCAGAGGGAGACCCAGTACTTC. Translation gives CASSPGTQRETQYF.